The rows below give T cell receptor beta chains drawn from one sample of a study of cytomegalovirus exposure and HLA in healthy donors. Measured with immunoSEQ multiplex PCR; TCRdb has only the in-frame clones, and not every one. The repertoire includes 200,000 to 250,000 clones, 65% to 90% of them detected once, and approximately 1.4% sits in the top ten. Sequenced material: PBMCs. Every receptor here comes from a girl aged 10 to 17 in good health and CMV-seronegative. Each CDR3 is given with its conserved first and last residue. D genes are given only for firm matches. Not every row has a clone size; where given, it reads once, few, many or a size class.

V gene	J gene	D gene	clone size	CDR3 protein	CDR3 DNA
TRBV6-1	TRBJ2-3	.	.	CASSFGTSTDTQYF	TGTGCCAGCAGTTTCGGGACTAGCACAGATACGCAGTATTTT
TRBV10-3	TRBJ2-2	TRBD2	.	CAIRGLAANTGELFF	TGTGCCATCAGGGGACTAGCGGCGAACACCGGGGAGCTGTTTTTT
TRBV28	TRBJ1-1	.	.	CASIRRGLTEAFF	TGTGCCAGCATCCGTAGGGGGTTGACTGAAGCTTTCTTT
TRBV6-1	TRBJ1-1	.	.	CASSLQPQGVAFF	TGTGCCAGCAGCCTACAACCACAGGGAGTCGCTTTCTTT
TRBV9	TRBJ2-3	.	.	CASSARGQDYTDTQYF	TGTGCCAGCAGCGCCAGAGGGCAGGACTACACAGATACGCAGTATTTT
TRBV19	TRBJ1-1	.	.	CASSIPSAEAFF	TGTGCCAGTAGTATACCGTCCGCTGAAGCTTTCTTT
TRBV9	TRBJ1-2	TRBD1	.	CASSAGQGAFVYGYTF	TGTGCCAGCAGCGCCGGACAGGGGGCATTTGTCTATGGCTACACCTTC
TRBV9	TRBJ1-2	TRBD1	.	CASSPQGARGYGYTF	TGTGCCAGCAGCCCACAGGGGGCACGAGGCTATGGCTACACCTTC
TRBV28	TRBJ2-7	TRBD2	.	CASSLWQGGNEQYF	TGTGCCAGCAGTTTATGGCAGGGAGGGAACGAGCAGTACTTC
TRBV7-9	TRBJ1-2	.	once	CASSLWQGLYTF	TGTGCCAGCAGCTTATGGCAGGGGTTATACACCTTC
TRBV29-1	TRBJ2-1	.	.	CSVERGTKNNEQFF	TGCAGCGTTGAACGTGGGACAAAAAACAATGAGCAGTTCTTC
TRBV7-9	TRBJ2-6	TRBD1	few	CASSYRLGQGISGANVLTF	TGTGCCAGCAGCTATCGCCTCGGACAGGGTATCTCTGGGGCCAACGTCCTGACTTTC
TRBV4-2	TRBJ2-3	TRBD2	.	CASSQPLAGGATDTQYF	TGTGCCAGCAGCCAACCCCTAGCGGGGGGTGCTACAGATACGCAGTATTTT
TRBV5-4	TRBJ2-7	TRBD1	.	CASSLGTGGSYEQYF	TGTGCCAGCAGCTTAGGTACAGGGGGCTCCTACGAGCAGTACTTC
TRBV9	TRBJ2-3	TRBD2	.	CASSPSGYTTDTQYF	TGTGCCAGCAGCCCTAGCGGATACACCACAGATACGCAGTATTTT
TRBV27	TRBJ1-1	.	few	CASSSGGLDAFF	TGTGCCAGCAGTTCCGGGGGATTGGACGCTTTCTTT
TRBV28	TRBJ2-7	TRBD1	.	CASRQTGDSYEQYF	TGTGCCAGCAGACAGACAGGGGACTCCTACGAGCAGTACTTC
TRBV28	TRBJ2-5	.	.	CASSSLQPPGLSGTHQETQYF	TGTGCCAGCAGTTCGCTACAGCCCCCTGGCTTGTCCGGGACACACCAAGAGACCCAGTACTTC
TRBV16	TRBJ1-1	TRBD1	.	CASGLDRGNTEAFF	TGTGCCAGCGGCCTCGACAGGGGGAACACTGAAGCTTTCTTT
TRBV10-3	TRBJ2-5	.	.	CAIRGAVIQETQYF	TGTGCCATCAGGGGAGCTGTAATACAAGAGACCCAGTACTTC
TRBV11-2	TRBJ2-1	TRBD2	.	CASSREVLAGGQQFF	TGTGCCAGCAGTCGTGAGGTTCTAGCGGGGGGGCAGCAGTTCTTC
TRBV5-6	TRBJ1-2	.	few	CASSLATAGHTYGYTF	TGTGCCAGCAGCTTGGCCACGGCAGGGCATACCTATGGCTACACCTTC
TRBV30	TRBJ2-5	TRBD1	.	CAWFQAGGGETQYF	TGTGCCTGGTTTCAAGCAGGGGGCGGGGAGACCCAGTACTTC
TRBV6-1	TRBJ2-2	.	.	CASSVSGNPGELFF	TGTGCCAGCAGTGTCTCAGGCAACCCGGGGGAGCTGTTTTTT
TRBV6-4	TRBJ2-3	TRBD2	once	CASSATSGGRDTQYF	TGTGCCAGCAGTGCGACTAGCGGGGGCAGGGATACGCAGTATTTT
TRBV7-9	TRBJ2-7	TRBD1	.	CASNAGTGPEQYF	TGTGCCAGCAACGCCGGGACAGGGCCCGAGCAGTACTTC
TRBV5-5	TRBJ1-2	.	once	CASSLTTQKGNYGYTF	TGTGCCAGCAGCTTGACGACTCAAAAAGGAAACTATGGCTACACCTTC
TRBV5-6	TRBJ2-7	TRBD2	.	CASKVQGGDQYF	TGTGCCAGCAAGGTGCAGGGAGGGGACCAGTACTTC
TRBV4-1	TRBJ2-1	TRBD2	.	CASSQGLAGGPVYNEQFF	TGCGCCAGCAGCCAGGGACTAGCGGGAGGGCCGGTCTACAATGAGCAGTTCTTC
TRBV28	TRBJ2-1	TRBD2	.	CASSLTGGHNEQFF	TGTGCCAGCAGTTTAACGGGAGGCCACAATGAGCAGTTCTTC
TRBV28	TRBJ2-3	TRBD1	.	CASSSPGTGSLNTQYF	TGTGCCAGCAGCTCACCCGGGACAGGGTCACTAAATACGCAGTATTTT
TRBV7-8	TRBJ2-7	.	once	CASSLGRGVEQYF	TGTGCCAGCAGCTTAGGTCGCGGGGTCGAGCAGTACTTC
TRBV5-1	TRBJ2-1	.	.	CASSLDGSFYNEQFF	TGCGCCAGCAGCTTGGACGGGAGCTTCTACAATGAGCAGTTCTTC
TRBV9	TRBJ1-3	.	.	CASSVGGSRNTIYF	TGTGCCAGCAGCGTAGGTGGCAGTAGAAACACCATATATTTT
TRBV5-1	TRBJ1-1	TRBD1	.	CASSPRTGTNTEAFF	TGCGCCAGCAGCCCCCGGACAGGTACCAACACTGAAGCTTTCTTT
TRBV28	TRBJ2-7	.	.	CASGLYYEQYF	TGTGCCAGCGGGCTGTACTACGAGCAGTACTTC
TRBV28	TRBJ1-1	.	.	CASSLSTVVLYTEAFF	TGTGCCAGCAGTTTATCAACAGTTGTTCTGTACACTGAAGCTTTCTTT
TRBV12-5	TRBJ2-7	.	.	CASGRDWAYEQYF	TGTGCTAGTGGCCGGGACTGGGCCTACGAGCAGTACTTC
TRBV28	TRBJ1-5	.	.	CASSYLRRGSNQPQHF	TGTGCCAGCAGTTACCTTAGAAGAGGTAGCAATCAGCCCCAGCATTTT
TRBV2	TRBJ2-7	.	once	CASNEAYEQYF	TGTGCCAGCAACGAGGCCTACGAGCAGTACTTC
TRBV7-3	TRBJ1-2	TRBD1	.	CASSDGQGYGYTF	TGTGCCAGCAGCGATGGACAGGGCTATGGCTACACCTTC
TRBV5-1	TRBJ2-1	TRBD1	.	CASSLVGDRTNEQFF	TGCGCCAGCAGCTTGGTTGGGGACAGGACCAATGAGCAGTTCTTC
TRBV5-1	TRBJ2-1	.	.	CASSWSGEAYNEQFF	TGCGCCAGCAGCTGGAGCGGAGAAGCCTACAATGAGCAGTTCTTC